This T cell receptor (beta chain) originates from a study of T cells in Graves' hyperthyroidism and ophthalmopathy (dated by TCRdb to about 2019). Regarding the complete study: Peripheral blood samples were taken at initial diagnosis, before any treatment was given. To identify TCR V-J signatures that set the groups apart, the researchers used a discovery cohort of approximately 98 patients, made up of about 44 with Graves' ophthalmopathy and 57 with stable Graves' hyperthyroidism. Prospective prediction of ophthalmopathy was tested in an independent validation cohort of 18 to 20 hyperthyroidism patients and 15 to 17 patients who later progressed to ophthalmopathy. The approximately 98 discovery patients were randomly divided into training and test sets at a 7:3 ratio. The study also compared thyroid tissue and blood T-cell repertoires from over 5 Graves' hyperthyroidism patients. Following sampling, methimazole starting at 30 mg daily was given to hyperthyroidism patients, and high-dose intravenous methylprednisolone was given to ophthalmopathy patients. According to the paper, TCR Vbeta CDR3 sequencing was carried out on approximately 140 peripheral blood samples, which came from 40 to 45 ophthalmopathy, about 75 hyperthyroidism and roughly 17 progressor patients. The research as a whole found: Blood samples also contained most of the expanded thyroid clonotypes (frequency above 0.001), which suggests that blood repertoires may reflect thyroid immune responses. In validation, the model predicted progression to ophthalmopathy with over 60% sensitivity and less than 80% specificity, a median of about six months before onset. Sample size was not statistically predetermined, and investigators were not blinded to group allocation. A 13 V-J signature model separated ophthalmopathy from stable hyperthyroidism, with over 85% sensitivity and about 81% specificity in cross-validation and 80%/75% in testing.

Amplification of TCR beta CDR3 regions was carried out from RNA transcripts. A first-round RT-PCR of the TCR CDR3 used the HTBI primer set with the Qiagen OneStep RT-PCR kit. Libraries were constructed in a second round of multiplex PCR, after which size selection and purification were performed. Libraries were sequenced paired-end with 100 bp reads on an Illumina HiSeq2000. Regarding the original processing steps: SOAPnuke was used to process the raw data, throwing out any read that contained adapters or uncalled bases, had a mean Phred below 15, or lacked an exact constant-primer or identifier match. COPE v1.2.5 was used to merge high-quality paired reads, and clonotypes were defined as unique nucleotide sequences. MiTCR v1.1 was used to align the clonotypes against IMGT TRBV, TRBD and TRBJ reference segments. The analysis was restricted to V-J combinations with a frequency above 0.0001, which together covered about 99% of the repertoires. A TCS score was defined as the ratio between F50 (clonal expansion) and ExV (chaos), using BLOSUM62-based TCRdist between CDR3 peptides within each V-J. Welch's t-statistics and random forest reduced some 510 V-J features to 10 to 15, which were used in a naive Bayes classifier (R e1071). TCRdb took the public reads, trimmed them with fastp at Q25, ran MiXCR for clone calling and kept in-frame beta chains. Rows matching on CDR3 protein sequence are summarized as one entry with the most common DNA and genes. These V and J calls derive from TCRdb rather than the authors' analysis. The sample table shows around 250,000 distinct CDR3 sequences, and 15% to 20% are seen once. The ten largest clones take up around 28% of the sample.

Spanning cysteine to phenylalanine, the CDR3 consists of 21 amino acids. Solely the CDR3 DNA is kept, with 63 bases framed from the first base. V and J are trimmed by 5 bases and 3 bases, and the gene matches miss 24 bases of the junction. Per the germline V gene, KGHDR is the CDR1 and SFDVKD is the CDR2. This clonotype was observed at least ten times. Its antigen has not been determined. No per-base quality is available; no much larger clone lies one base away. Ophthalmopathy patients had moderately to severely active disease, Clinical Activity Score of at least 3, NOSPECS grade of at least 4, and duration under 3 months. Exclusion was applied to patients with uncontrolled infections, other autoimmune diseases, pregnancy or lactation. Diagnoses were based on clinical symptoms, serum thyroxine and TRAb, thyroid ultrasound and orbital computed tomography. Ficoll-Paque density gradient centrifugation was used to isolate PBMCs from around 10 ml of fresh peripheral blood. Total RNA was extracted with Trizol reagent, and quality was checked on an Agilent 2100 Bioanalyzer.

This chain joins TRBV24-1 to TRBJ2-3; TRBD2 lines up with 8 middle nucleotides. The source is a young woman with Graves' ophthalmopathy. Sequenced sample: blood. The CDR3 loop reads CATSARGMITGRAESTDTQYF. DNA sequence: TGTGCCACCAGTGCCAGGGGAATGATAACCGGGAGGGCCGAATCAACAGATACGCAGTATTTT.